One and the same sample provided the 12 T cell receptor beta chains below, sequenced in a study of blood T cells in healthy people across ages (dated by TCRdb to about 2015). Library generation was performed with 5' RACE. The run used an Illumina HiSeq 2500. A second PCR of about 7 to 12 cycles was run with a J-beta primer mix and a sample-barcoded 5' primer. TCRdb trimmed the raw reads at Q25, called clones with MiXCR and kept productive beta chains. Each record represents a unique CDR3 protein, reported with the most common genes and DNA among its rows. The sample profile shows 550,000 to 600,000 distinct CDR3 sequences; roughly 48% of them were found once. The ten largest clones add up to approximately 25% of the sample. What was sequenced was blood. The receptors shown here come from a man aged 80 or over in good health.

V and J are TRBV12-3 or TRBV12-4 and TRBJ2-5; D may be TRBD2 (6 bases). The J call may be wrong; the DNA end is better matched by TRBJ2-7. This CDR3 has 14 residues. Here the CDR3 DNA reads TGTGCCAGCAGTTTAGAGGAGGGCTACTGCGAGCAGTACTTC. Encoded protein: CASSLEEGYCEQYF.

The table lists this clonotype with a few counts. The CDR3 DNA follows: TGCAGTGCCCGTTCGCGGGGACCCTACGAGCAGTACTTC. It codes for CSARSRGPYEQYF. The chain uses TRBV20-1 and TRBJ2-7; maybe TRBD2 (6 bases). Germline V gives CDR1 DFQATT, CDR2 SNEGSKA (reference sequence). This CDR3 comprises 13 residues. Trimming shortened V by 6 bases and J by 2 bases, and 14 bases separated the two germline ends.

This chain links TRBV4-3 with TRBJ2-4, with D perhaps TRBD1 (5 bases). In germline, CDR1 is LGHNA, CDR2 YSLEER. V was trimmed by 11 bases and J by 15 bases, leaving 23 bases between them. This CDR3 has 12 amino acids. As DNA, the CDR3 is TGCGCCTGCAAAGGGGTTGAAAGAAGTCCGTACTTC. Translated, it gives CACKGVERSPYF.

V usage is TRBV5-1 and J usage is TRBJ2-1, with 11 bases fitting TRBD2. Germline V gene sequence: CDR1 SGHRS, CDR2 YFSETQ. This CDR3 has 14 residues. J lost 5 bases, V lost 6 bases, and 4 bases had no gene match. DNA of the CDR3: TGCGCCAGCACGGTAGCGGGAGGGAACAATGAGCAGTTCTTC. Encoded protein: CASTVAGGNNEQFF.

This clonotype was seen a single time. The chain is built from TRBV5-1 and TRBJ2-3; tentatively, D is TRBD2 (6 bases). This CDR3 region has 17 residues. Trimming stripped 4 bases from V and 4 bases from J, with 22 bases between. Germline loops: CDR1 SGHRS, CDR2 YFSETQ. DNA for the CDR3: TGCGCCAGCAGCCCCCGGGACTCCCCCCACGCGGCAGATACGCAGTATTTT. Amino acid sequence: CASSPRDSPHAADTQYF.

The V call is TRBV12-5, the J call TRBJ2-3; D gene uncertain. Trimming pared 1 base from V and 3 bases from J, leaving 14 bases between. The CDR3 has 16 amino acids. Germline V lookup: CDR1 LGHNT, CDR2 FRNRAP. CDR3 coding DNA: TGTGCTAGTGGTTTGGCCCTAGGGTCTAGGACAGATACGCAGTATTTT. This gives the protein CASGLALGSRTDTQYF.

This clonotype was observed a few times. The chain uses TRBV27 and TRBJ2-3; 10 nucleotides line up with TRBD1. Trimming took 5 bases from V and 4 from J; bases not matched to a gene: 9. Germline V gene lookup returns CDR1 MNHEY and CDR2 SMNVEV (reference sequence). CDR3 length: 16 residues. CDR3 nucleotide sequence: TGTGCCAGCAGTCCAAAGACAGGGGGCGTGGCAGATACGCAGTATTTT. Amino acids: CASSPKTGGVADTQYF.

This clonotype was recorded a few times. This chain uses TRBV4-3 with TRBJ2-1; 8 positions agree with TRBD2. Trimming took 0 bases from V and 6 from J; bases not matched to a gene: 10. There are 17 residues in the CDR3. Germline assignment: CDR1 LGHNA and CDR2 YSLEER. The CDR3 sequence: CASSQDPGAGGRNEQFF. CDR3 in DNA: TGCGCCAGCAGCCAAGACCCAGGTGCGGGGGGACGCAATGAGCAGTTCTTC.

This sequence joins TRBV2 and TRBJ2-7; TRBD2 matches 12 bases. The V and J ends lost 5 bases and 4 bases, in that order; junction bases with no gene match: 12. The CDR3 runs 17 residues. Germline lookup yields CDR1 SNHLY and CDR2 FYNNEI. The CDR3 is CASSLTSGSRLAYEQYF. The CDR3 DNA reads TGTGCCAGCAGTCTGACTAGCGGGAGTCGTCTTGCTTACGAGCAGTACTTC.

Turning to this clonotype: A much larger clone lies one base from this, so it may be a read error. The CDR3 coding sequence is TGTGCCAGCAGTAACAGGGGCGGTGAGCAGTACTTC. Its protein product is CASSNRGGEQYF. This chain uses TRBV6-5 with TRBJ2-7; 7 bases map to TRBD1. The CDR3 has 12 residues. Per the germline V gene, CDR1 is MNHEY and CDR2 is SVGAGI. V gave up 5 bases and J gave up 7 bases; unmatched junction bases: 5.

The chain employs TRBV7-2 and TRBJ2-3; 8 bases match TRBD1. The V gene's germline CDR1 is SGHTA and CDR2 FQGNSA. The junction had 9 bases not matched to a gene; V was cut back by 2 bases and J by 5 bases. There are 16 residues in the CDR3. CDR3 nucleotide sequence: TGTGCCAGCAGCTTACCCCCAGGGGGCAGGAGAGATACGCAGTATTTT. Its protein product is CASSLPPGGRRDTQYF.

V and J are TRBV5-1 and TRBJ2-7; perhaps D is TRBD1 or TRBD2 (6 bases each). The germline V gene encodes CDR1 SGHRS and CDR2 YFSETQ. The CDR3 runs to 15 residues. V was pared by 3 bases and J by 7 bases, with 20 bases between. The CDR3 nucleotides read TGCGCCAGCAGCTCCTGGCCACGGGGGCAGGGTGAGCAGTACTTC. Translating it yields CASSSWPRGQGEQYF. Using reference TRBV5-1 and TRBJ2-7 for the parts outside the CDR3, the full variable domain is KAGVTQTPRYLIKTRGQQVTLSCSPISGHRSVSWYQQTPGQGLQFLFEYFSETQRNKGNFPGRFSGRQFSNSRSEMNVSTLELGDSALYLCASSSWPRGQGEQYFGPGTRLTVT.